This record concerns one T cell receptor beta chain sequence. The data derive from a study of patients and donors after allogeneic stem cell transplantation. TCRdb reprocessed the RT-PCR reads via MiXCR and lists one record per CDR3 protein. Here the sample spans 150,000 to 250,000 distinct CDR3 sequences, around 41% being singletons. The sequenced material came from blood, either unsorted or a sorted T cell fraction (not recorded which). The source of this sequence is a human donor who was either an allogeneic HSCT recipient or a stem cell or donor lymphocyte infusion donor (not recorded which). It is not recorded whose cells these are; they may come from a transplant donor.

The CDR3 sequence: CATSDSGLADYSTDTQYF. DNA for the CDR3: TGTGCCACCAGTGATTCAGGACTAGCGGATTATAGCACAGATACGCAGTATTTT. The V gene is TRBV24-1, the J gene TRBJ2-3, with 10 bases lining up with TRBD2. After removal of 2 bases from V and 0 bases from J, the junction contained 7 bases not matched to a gene. Germline values: CDR1 KGHDR, CDR2 SFDVKD. This CDR3 contains 18 residues.